The 8 T cell receptor beta chains presented below share a single source sample, sequenced in a study of blood T cell repertoires in COVID-19. Using immunoSEQ multiplex PCR, the repertoire was profiled, and TCRdb retains in-frame clones only, with some absent. The data contain 100,000 to 150,000 clones, approximately 84% of them seen just once; the ten biggest clones take up 1.1% to 1.5%. Sequenced material: peripheral blood. These receptors were taken from a man between 60 and 70 years old with acute or convalescent COVID-19.

The CDR3, as DNA: TGTGCCAGCAGCGACAGGGTAGCCCTCCACTTT. This gives the protein CASSDRVALHF. V is TRBV5-6 and J is TRBJ1-6; TRBD1 matches 7 bases. CDR1 and CDR2 (germline): SGHDT, YYEEEE. V shed 4 bases, J shed 14 bases, and the junction held 3 bases outside the gene matches. The CDR3 is 11 residues long. The full variable domain, completed using reference TRBV5-6 and TRBJ1-6, is DAGVTQSPTHLIKTRGQQVTLRCSPKSGHDTVSWYQQALGQGPQFIFQYYEEEERQRGNFPDRFSGHQFPNYSSELNVNALLLGDSALYLCASSDRVALHFGNGTRLTVT.

The chain joins TRBV19 to TRBJ1-5, with no clear D. The CDR3 length is 14 residues. V was clipped by 7 bases and J by 5 bases, with 15 bases between them. CDR1 is LNHDA and CDR2 is SQIVND in the germline V gene (reference sequence). In DNA form, the CDR3 reads TGTGCCAGTACCAAACCCCGCAGTCATCAGCCCCAGCATTTT. This translates into CASTKPRSHQPQHF.

The rearrangement links TRBV7-3 to TRBJ2-7; maybe TRBD1 (5 bases). Germline V gives CDR1 SGHTA, CDR2 FQGTGA. The CDR3 covers 13 residues. V shed 1 base and J shed 6 bases, with 10 bases lying between them. The CDR3 protein is CASSLMGRAEQYF. For the CDR3, the DNA is TGTGCCAGCAGCTTAATGGGCAGGGCCGAGCAGTACTTC.

This chain connects TRBV12-3 or TRBV12-4 to TRBJ1-5; D gene ambiguous. This CDR3 is built from 12 residues. V lost 3 bases and J lost 7, with 7 bases in between. The CDR3 DNA reads as TGTGCCAGCAGTTTCGGGAGGCAGCCCCAGCATTTT. Translated, it gives CASSFGRQPQHF.

The chain has TRBV10-1 and TRBJ2-1; 8 bases line up with TRBD2. The V and J ends lost 5 bases and 8 bases, in that order; junction bases with no gene match: 8. The CDR3 length is 14 residues. Germline V gene lookup returns CDR1 WNHNN and CDR2 SYGVQD (reference sequence). This CDR3 is CASSPGGPSDEQFF. CDR3 in DNA: TGCGCCAGCAGTCCGGGAGGGCCGTCCGATGAGCAGTTCTTC.

The gene calls are TRBV27 and TRBJ1-2; D might be TRBD1 (6 bases). CDR3 length: 13 residues. Germline V gives CDR1 MNHEY, CDR2 SMNVEV (reference sequence). V dropped 3 bases and J dropped 5 bases, with 10 bases sitting between them. This chain's CDR3 is CASSFRQEYGYTF. The CDR3 nucleotides are TGTGCCAGCAGTTTCCGACAGGAATATGGCTACACCTTC.

The chain couples TRBV9 to TRBJ2-5, with TRBD1 identical over 9 bases. Trimming at V came to 4 bases and at J to 5 bases, leaving 6 bases not matched to a gene. The CDR3 sequence is 14 residues long. Per the germline V gene, CDR1 is SGDLS and CDR2 is YYNGEE. The CDR3 DNA sequence: TGTGCCAGCAGCCCTGGGACAGGGAGGGAGACCCAGTACTTC. This encodes CASSPGTGRETQYF.

V and J are TRBV5-4 and TRBJ2-4, with 7 bases matching TRBD2. J was trimmed by 1 base and V by 2 bases; bases with no gene match: 12. The CDR3 has 18 amino acids. Germline values: CDR1 SGHNT, CDR2 YYREEE (reference sequence). CDR3 bases: TGTGCCAGCAGCTTATCGGGCGGGAGTGGTGGGGCCAAAAACATTCAGTACTTC. Translated: CASSLSGGSGGAKNIQYF.